This TCR beta chain was identified during a study of T cell responses to AZD1222 COVID-19 vaccine. The repertoire was sequenced with immunoSEQ multiplex PCR; TCRdb's copy has only in-frame clones and lacks some. The sample carries 94,000 or so clones, around 89% recorded once. The germline V and J ends were trimmed by 4 bases and 3 bases, with 16 bases remaining between them. CDR3 size: 15 residues. CDR1 SGHTS and CDR2 YDEGEE come from the germline V gene. Worth noting for this clone: The antigen is undetermined.

Whole-study results and caveats: Repertoire collection took place solely once the T cell response had peaked. It should be noted that donors were predominantly white British and more often female, and clonal diversity was possibly underestimated. Unmutated regions of variants are reportedly targeted by nearly half of spike-specific TCRs. Spike-specific TCR depth and breadth grew after two AZD1222 doses.

This clonotype was obtained from an adult in good health. The chain carries TRBV5-8 and TRBJ1-1; no definite D call. The starting material was peripheral blood, obtained on day 0 of AZD1222 vaccination. The CDR3 DNA sequence: TGTGCCAGCAGCGTCAGGCTTGGGCCCGACACTGAAGCTTTCTTT. Its translation is CASSVRLGPDTEAFF.